Given below is one T cell receptor (beta chain) in context. Its antigen is not identified. Libraries were prepared by immunoSEQ multiplex PCR; TCRdb keeps only in-frame clonotypes and omits some of them. The sample shows 95,000 or so clones, approximately 90% of them seen only once. These data are taken from a study of graft-versus-host responses after intestinal transplantation. Across the study: Those transplanted obtained multivisceral, liver-intestinal, or isolated intestinal grafts.

Study-level findings and limits: GvH clone levels peaked in circulation, and this peak was associated with early post-transplant HvG declines.

V was clipped by 3 bases and J by 8 bases; unmatched bases: 11. Germline lookup yields CDR1 MNHNS and CDR2 SASEGT. The CDR3 runs 16 residues. The TCR comes from a human patient who received an intestinal transplant, so some T cells may come from the graft donor. The chain links TRBV6-1 to TRBJ2-1; 9 positions agree with TRBD2. Sequenced here: PBMCs, sampled approximately 470 days after intestinal transplant. The CDR3 here is CASSDGWWTSVDEQFF. For the CDR3, the DNA is TGTGCCAGCAGTGACGGGTGGTGGACTAGCGTGGATGAGCAGTTCTTC.